The clone carrying this T cell receptor (beta chain) was detected only once. Antigen specificity is unknown. The data originate from a study of cytomegalovirus exposure and HLA in healthy donors. Study results and limitations: Several top significant clusters appeared, in a later analysis, to be linked to common viral pathogens. Donor immune exposure was known only as CMV serostatus. Per published accounts, TCR beta sequences correctly predicted the HLA-A and HLA-B alleles of most subjects.

PCR primers comprised 60 Vbeta and 13 Jbeta primers. The repertoire was sequenced with immunoSEQ multiplex PCR; TCRdb's copy has only in-frame clones and lacks some. The table has 110,000 to 150,000 clones, 70% to 80% seen once. The CDR3 is 13 residues long. Germline V gene sequence: CDR1 MGHDK, CDR2 SYGVNS. Trimming shortened V by 4 bases and J by 2 bases, and 6 bases separated the two germline ends. This TCR was recovered from a woman aged 50 to 65 in good health and CMV-seropositive. The V call is TRBV25-1, the J call TRBJ1-5; D is unresolved. Sequenced sample: PBMCs. The DNA of the CDR3 is TGTGCCAGCAGTGCTATGGGCAATCAGCCCCAGCATTTT. It specifies CASSAMGNQPQHF.